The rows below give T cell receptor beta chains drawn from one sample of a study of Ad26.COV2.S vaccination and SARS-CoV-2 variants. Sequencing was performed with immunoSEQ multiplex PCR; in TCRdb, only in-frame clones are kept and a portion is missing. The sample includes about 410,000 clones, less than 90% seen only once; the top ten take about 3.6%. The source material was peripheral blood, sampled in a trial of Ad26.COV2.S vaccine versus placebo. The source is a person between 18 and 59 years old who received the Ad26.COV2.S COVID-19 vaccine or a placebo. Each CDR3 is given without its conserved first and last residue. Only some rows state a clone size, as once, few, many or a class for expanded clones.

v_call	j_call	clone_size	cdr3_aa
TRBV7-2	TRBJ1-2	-	ASSYDRGANYGYT
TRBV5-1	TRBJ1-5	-	ASSWDGLNQPQH
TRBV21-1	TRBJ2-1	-	ASSRDRYISYNEQF
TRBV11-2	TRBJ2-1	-	ASSPGGSGGPYNEQF
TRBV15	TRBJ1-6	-	ATSRNRDGSPLH
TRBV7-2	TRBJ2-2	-	ASSRDRANTGELF
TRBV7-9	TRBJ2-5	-	ASSLEQETQY
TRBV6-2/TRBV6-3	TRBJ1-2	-	ASSYVPGRANYGYT
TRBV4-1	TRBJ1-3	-	ASSQQRGSGNTIY
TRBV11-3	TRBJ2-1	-	ASSPSRTSRRGNEQF
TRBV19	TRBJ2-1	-	ASSESLRNNEQF
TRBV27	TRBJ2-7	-	ASSTAGPYEQY
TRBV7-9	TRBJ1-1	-	ASSLAGEAF
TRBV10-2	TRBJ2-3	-	ASSESGRFTDTQY
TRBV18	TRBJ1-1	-	ASSQQGNTEAF
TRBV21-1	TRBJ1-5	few	ASSKTGDSNQPQH
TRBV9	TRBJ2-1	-	ASTDLRGGDNEQF
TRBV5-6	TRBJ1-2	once	ASSLVQGGGYT
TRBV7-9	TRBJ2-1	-	ASSGGDNYNEQF
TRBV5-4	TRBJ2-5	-	ASSGRGAQETQY
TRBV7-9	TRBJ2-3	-	ASSSTTGGYTDTQY
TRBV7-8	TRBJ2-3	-	ASSFVFPRDRDTDTQY
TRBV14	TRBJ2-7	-	ASSPGGVYEQY
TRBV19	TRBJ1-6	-	ASSIDFSASLH
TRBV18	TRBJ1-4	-	ASSPIQGYEKLF
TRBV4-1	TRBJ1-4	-	ASSQRQGADEKLF
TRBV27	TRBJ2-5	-	ASRLAGGQETQY
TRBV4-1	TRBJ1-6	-	ATGVGSYNSPLH
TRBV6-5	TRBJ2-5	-	ASSPTLAVETQY
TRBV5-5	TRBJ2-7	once	ASSFSEGWGYEQY
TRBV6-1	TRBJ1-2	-	ASSEAGSYGYT
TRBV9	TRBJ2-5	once	ASSAGGFGQETQY
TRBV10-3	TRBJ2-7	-	AISTERGGPYEQY
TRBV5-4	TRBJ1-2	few	ASRRGVLNYGYT
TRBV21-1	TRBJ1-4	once	ASSPLGGTNEKLF
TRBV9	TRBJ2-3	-	ASSVSDRAHTQY
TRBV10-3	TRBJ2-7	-	AITNPGQGAVEQY
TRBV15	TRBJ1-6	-	ATSRDNRRGPLH
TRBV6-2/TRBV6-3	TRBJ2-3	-	ASSSRTSGYTDTQY